The TCR beta chain under discussion was sequenced for a study of technical replicates of blood from four donors. The method was immunoSEQ multiplex PCR; TCRdb's version includes in-frame clones alone and lacks a portion of them. The table shows 60,000 to 65,000 clones, with roughly 92% occurring only once. Comments on this clone: At one boundary the junction diverges from the germline segment, which might be a read error.

Germline V lookup: CDR1 SGHTA, CDR2 FQGNSA. CDR3 length: 14 amino acids. The sequenced sample consisted of PBMCs. This TCR was recovered from a human donor in good health. Some clones in this sample may be carry-over from other donors' samples. The chain has TRBV7-2 and TRBJ2-2; 11 nucleotides agree with TRBD2. CDR3 coding DNA: TGTGCCAGCAGCATAGCGGGGGGGCCGGGGGAGCTGTTTTTT. Its protein product is CASSIAGGPGELFF.